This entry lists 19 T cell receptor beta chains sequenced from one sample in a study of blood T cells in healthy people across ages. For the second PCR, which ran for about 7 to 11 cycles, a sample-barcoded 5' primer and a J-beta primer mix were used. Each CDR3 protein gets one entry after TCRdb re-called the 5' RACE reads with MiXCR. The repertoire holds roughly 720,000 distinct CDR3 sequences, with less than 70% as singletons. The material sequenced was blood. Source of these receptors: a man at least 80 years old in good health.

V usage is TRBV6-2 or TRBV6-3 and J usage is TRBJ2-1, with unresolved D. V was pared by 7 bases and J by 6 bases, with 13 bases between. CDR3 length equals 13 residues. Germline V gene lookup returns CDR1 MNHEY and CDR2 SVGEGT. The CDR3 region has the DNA TGTGCCAGCATAAGAAGGGCCTCCAATGAGCAGTTCTTC. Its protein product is CASIRRASNEQFF.

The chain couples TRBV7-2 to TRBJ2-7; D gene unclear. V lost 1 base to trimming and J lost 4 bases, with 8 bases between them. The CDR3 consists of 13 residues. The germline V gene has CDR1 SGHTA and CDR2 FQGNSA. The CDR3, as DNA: TGTGCCAGCAGCTTAGGACGGCTTTACGAGCAGTACTTC. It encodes CASSLGRLYEQYF.

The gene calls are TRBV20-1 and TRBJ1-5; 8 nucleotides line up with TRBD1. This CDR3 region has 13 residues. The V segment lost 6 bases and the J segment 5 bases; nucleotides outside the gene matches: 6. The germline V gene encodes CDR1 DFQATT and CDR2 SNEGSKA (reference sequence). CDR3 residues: CSAQQGGDQPQHF. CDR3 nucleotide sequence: TGCAGTGCGCAACAGGGGGGGGATCAGCCCCAGCATTTT.

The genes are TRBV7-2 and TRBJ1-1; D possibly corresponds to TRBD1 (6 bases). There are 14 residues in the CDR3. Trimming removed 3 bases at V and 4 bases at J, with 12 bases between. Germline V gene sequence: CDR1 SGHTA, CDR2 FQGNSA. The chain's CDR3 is CASSFRQAGTEAFF. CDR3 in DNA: TGTGCCAGCAGCTTTCGACAGGCAGGCACTGAAGCTTTCTTT.

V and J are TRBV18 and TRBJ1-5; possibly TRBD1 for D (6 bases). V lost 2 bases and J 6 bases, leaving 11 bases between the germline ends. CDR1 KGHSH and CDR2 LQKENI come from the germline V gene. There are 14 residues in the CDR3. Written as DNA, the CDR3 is TGTGCCAGCTCACCAACAGGGTTTAGTCAGCCCCAGCATTTT. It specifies CASSPTGFSQPQHF.

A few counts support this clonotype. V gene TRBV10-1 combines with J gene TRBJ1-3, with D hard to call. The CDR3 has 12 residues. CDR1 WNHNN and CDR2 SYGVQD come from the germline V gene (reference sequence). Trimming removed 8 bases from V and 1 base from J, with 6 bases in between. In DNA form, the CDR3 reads TGCGCCAGCGGATCGTCTGGAAACACCATATATTTT. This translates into CASGSSGNTIYF.

The CDR3 DNA is TGTGCCAGCAGCCAAGGGCCCGGGCGGCTAGCGGAGACCCAGTACTTC. It translates to CASSQGPGRLAETQYF. The chain combines TRBV3-1 with TRBJ2-5, with a possible D match to TRBD2 (6 bases). V was pared by 1 base and J by 5 bases, with 17 bases between. From germline, CDR1 is LGHDT and CDR2 YNNKEL (reference sequence). This CDR3 spans 16 amino acids.

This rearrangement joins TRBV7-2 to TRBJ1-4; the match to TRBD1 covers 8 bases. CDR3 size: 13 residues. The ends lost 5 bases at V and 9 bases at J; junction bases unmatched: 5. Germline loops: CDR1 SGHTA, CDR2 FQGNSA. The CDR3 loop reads CASSIRDRQKLFF. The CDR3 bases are TGTGCCAGCAGCATCCGGGACAGGCAAAAACTGTTTTTT.

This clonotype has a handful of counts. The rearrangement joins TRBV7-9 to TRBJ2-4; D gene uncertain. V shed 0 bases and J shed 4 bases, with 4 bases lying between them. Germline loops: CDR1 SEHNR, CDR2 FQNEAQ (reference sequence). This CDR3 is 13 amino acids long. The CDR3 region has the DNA TGTGCCAGCAGCTTAGCACTAAAAAACATTCAGTACTTC. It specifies CASSLALKNIQYF.

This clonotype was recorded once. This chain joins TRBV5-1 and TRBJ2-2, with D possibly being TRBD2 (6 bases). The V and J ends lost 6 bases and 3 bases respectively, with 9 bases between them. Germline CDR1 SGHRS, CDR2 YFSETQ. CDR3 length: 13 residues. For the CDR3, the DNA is TGCGCCAGCACCGTAGCGGACACCGGGGAGCTGTTTTTT. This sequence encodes CASTVADTGELFF.

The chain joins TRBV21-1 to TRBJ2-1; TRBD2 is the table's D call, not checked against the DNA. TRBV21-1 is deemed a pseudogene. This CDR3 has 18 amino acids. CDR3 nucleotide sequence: TGTGCCAGCAGCGTATGGAGGTGCCGACCACCGTCGGAAGATGAGCAGTTCTTC. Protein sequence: CASSVWRCRPPSEDEQFF.

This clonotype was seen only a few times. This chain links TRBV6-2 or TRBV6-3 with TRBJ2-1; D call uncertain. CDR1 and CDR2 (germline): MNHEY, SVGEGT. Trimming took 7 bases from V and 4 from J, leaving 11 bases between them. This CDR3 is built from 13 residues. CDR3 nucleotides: TGTGCCAGCACTAAGGACGCGTACAATGAGCAGTTCTTC. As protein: CASTKDAYNEQFF.

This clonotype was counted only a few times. CDR3 amino acids: CASSSQLAGPGCEQFF. In DNA form, the CDR3 reads TGTGCCAGCAGTTCCCAACTAGCGGGGCCAGGGTGTGAGCAGTTCTTC. V is TRBV6-6 and J is TRBJ2-1, with 10 bases identical to TRBD2. V shed 4 bases, J shed 9 bases, and the junction held 12 bases outside the gene matches. CDR3 size: 16 residues. From germline, CDR1 is MNHNY and CDR2 SVGAGI (reference sequence).

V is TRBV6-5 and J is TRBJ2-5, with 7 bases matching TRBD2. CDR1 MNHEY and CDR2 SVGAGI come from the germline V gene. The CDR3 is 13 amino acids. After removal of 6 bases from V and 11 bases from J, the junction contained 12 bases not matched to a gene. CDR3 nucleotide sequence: TGTGCCAGCAGCCGCGCGGGAGACGCTGAGCAGTACTTC. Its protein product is CASSRAGDAEQYF.

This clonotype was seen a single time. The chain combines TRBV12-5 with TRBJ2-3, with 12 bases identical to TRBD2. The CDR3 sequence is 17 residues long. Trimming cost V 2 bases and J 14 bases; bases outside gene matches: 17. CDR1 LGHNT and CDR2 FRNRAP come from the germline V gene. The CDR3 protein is CASGLRLAGVCHRYAYF. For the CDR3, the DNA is TGTGCTAGTGGTTTGAGACTAGCGGGAGTCTGTCACAGATACGCGTATTTT.

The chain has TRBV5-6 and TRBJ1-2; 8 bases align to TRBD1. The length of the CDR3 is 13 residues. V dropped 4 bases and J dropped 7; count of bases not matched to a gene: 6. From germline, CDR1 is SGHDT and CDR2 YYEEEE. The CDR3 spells CASSRTGSRGYTF. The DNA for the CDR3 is TGTGCCAGCAGCCGGACAGGGAGTCGTGGCTACACCTTC.

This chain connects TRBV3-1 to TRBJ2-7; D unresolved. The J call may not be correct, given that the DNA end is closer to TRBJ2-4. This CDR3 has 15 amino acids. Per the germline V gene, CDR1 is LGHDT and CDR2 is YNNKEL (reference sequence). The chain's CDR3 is CASSQLDGAKNIQYF. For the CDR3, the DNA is TGTGCCAGCAGCCAATTAGACGGTGCCAAAAACATTCAGTACTTC.

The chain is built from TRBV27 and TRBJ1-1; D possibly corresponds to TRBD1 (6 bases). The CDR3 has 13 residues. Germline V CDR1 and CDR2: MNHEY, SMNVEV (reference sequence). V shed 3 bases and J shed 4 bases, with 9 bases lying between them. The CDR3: CASSFTGPTEAFF. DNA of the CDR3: TGTGCCAGCAGTTTTACAGGGCCCACTGAAGCTTTCTTT.

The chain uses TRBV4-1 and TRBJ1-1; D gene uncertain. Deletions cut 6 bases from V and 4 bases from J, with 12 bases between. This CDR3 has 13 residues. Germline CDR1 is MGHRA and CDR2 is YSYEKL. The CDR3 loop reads CASSRAWVTEAFF. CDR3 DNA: TGCGCCAGCAGTCGAGCTTGGGTCACTGAAGCTTTCTTT.